This TCR beta chain comes out of a study of cytomegalovirus exposure and HLA in healthy donors. Study-level results: Usually a TCR sequence was rare, but some public TCRs were found in many donors. The tendency of first-cohort TCR clusters to co-occur in the approximately 120 validation repertoires was identified by a subsequent analysis.

V gave up 4 bases and J gave up 0 bases, with 15 bases separating them. This CDR3 contains 16 residues. CDR1 and CDR2 from the germline V gene are MNHNY and SVGAGI (reference sequence). Concerning this clone itself: Its antigen remains unknown.

Method: immunoSEQ multiplex PCR; TCRdb's copy keeps in-frame clones and lacks some. This sample has some 67,000 clones, with 94% found just once. This clonotype originated in a woman between 18 and 30 years old in good health and CMV-seronegative. The sample consisted of PBMCs. V is TRBV6-6 and J is TRBJ2-5, with D perhaps TRBD1 (6 bases). The CDR3 DNA is TGTGCCAGCAGTTGGGCCACCGGGACATACCAAGAGACCCAGTACTTC. Translating it yields CASSWATGTYQETQYF.